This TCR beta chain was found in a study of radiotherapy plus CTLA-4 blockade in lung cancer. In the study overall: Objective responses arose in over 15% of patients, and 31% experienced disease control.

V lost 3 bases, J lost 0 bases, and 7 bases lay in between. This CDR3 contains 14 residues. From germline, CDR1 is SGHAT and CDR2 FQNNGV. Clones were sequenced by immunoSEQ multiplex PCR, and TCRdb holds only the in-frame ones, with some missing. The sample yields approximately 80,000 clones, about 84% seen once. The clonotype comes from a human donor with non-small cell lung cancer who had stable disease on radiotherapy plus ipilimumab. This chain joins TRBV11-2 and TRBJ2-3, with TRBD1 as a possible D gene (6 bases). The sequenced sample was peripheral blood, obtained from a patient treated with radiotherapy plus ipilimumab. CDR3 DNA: TGTGCCAGCAGCTTGGGGGCTAGCACAGATACGCAGTATTTT. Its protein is CASSLGASTDTQYF.